This TCR beta chain appears in the sequencing data of a study of Graves' ophthalmopathy and Graves' hyperthyroidism. Study-wide points: Appearing in blood as well were most expanded thyroid clonotypes above 0.001 frequency.

Trimming shortened V by 0 bases and J by 5 bases, and 13 bases separated the two germline ends. Germline V gives CDR1 SGHTA, CDR2 FQGTGA. This CDR3 comprises 15 residues. Investigators amplified TCR beta CDR3 regions from RNA transcripts. HTBI primers primed a first-round RT-PCR, and a second-round multiplex PCR followed. One entry per CDR3 protein results from TCRdb running MiXCR on the multiplex PCR reads. Among 45,000 to 60,000 distinct CDR3 sequences listed, under 55% were seen once. With respect to this clonotype: The target antigen is unknown.

Ophthalmopathy-affected donors exhibited moderate-to-severe activity, CAS ≥3, NOSPECS ≥4, and duration under 3 months. Out of 9.5 to 10 ml of fresh peripheral blood, PBMCs were obtained. The sample comprised peripheral blood. This chain connects TRBV7-3 to TRBJ1-2, with D possibly being TRBD1 (6 bases). The receptor comes from an adult woman with Graves' ophthalmopathy. The CDR3 DNA is TGTGCCAGCAGCTTAACCGGGGGGCCGGAATATGGCTACACCTTC. It yields the protein CASSLTGGPEYGYTF.